These 18 T cell receptor beta chains share one sample of origin, sequenced in a study of cytomegalovirus exposure and HLA in healthy donors. This PCR relied on a set of 60 Vbeta primers and 13 Jbeta primers. TCRdb's copy holds only in-frame clones and misses some; the assay was immunoSEQ multiplex PCR. The table lists 170,000 or so clones, around 84% of them singletons. Source material: PBMCs. The receptor set was obtained from a man aged 50 to 60 in good health and CMV-seropositive.

The chain joins TRBV28 to TRBJ2-7; D perhaps matches TRBD2 (5 bases). Trimming took off 2 bases at V and 3 bases at J, with 11 bases between the two ends. The CDR3 loop spans 14 amino acids. Germline CDR1 reads MDHEN; CDR2 reads SYDVKM. CDR3 in amino acids: CASSLEGWIYEQYF. Written as DNA, the CDR3 is TGTGCCAGCAGTTTAGAGGGTTGGATCTACGAGCAGTACTTC.

The chain joins TRBV10-3 to TRBJ2-3, with 8 bases aligning to TRBD2. The CDR3 has 15 amino acids. With V trimmed by 6 bases and J by 1 base, 6 bases remained unmatched. Germline assignment: CDR1 ENHRY and CDR2 SYGVKD. Here the CDR3 reads CAIRSGGQGTDTQYF. The DNA for the CDR3 is TGTGCCATCAGGTCGGGAGGGCAAGGCACAGATACGCAGTATTTT.

This clone was recorded many times. V usage is TRBV5-8 and J usage is TRBJ2-2, with D perhaps TRBD1 (5 bases). The CDR3 has 15 residues. Germline lookup yields CDR1 SGHTS and CDR2 YDEGEE. V lost 0 bases and J lost 4, with 10 bases in between. Here the CDR3 reads CASSLGQGFTGELFF. DNA of the CDR3: TGTGCCAGCAGCTTGGGGCAGGGTTTCACCGGGGAGCTGTTTTTT.

In nucleotides, the CDR3 is TGTGCCAGCAGTTCGCGCTCAGGGGGTGGGGTAGTTGAAAAACTGTTTTTT. Translated, it gives CASSSRSGGGVVEKLFF. V usage is TRBV28 and J usage is TRBJ1-4, with TRBD1 matching over 7 bases. With V trimmed by 4 bases and J by 7 bases, 15 bases remained unmatched. CDR1 MDHEN and CDR2 SYDVKM come from the germline V gene. This CDR3 is built from 17 residues.

The V gene is TRBV12-5, the J gene TRBJ1-2, with TRBD1 as a possible D gene (6 bases). V was shortened by 6 bases and J by 5 bases, with 19 bases between the two germline ends. The CDR3 contains 15 residues. Germline V lookup: CDR1 LGHNT, CDR2 FRNRAP. The CDR3 coding sequence is TGTGCTAGTGGCAATGACAGGTGGGCTACTTATGGCTACACCTTC. Translated, it gives CASGNDRWATYGYTF.

The chain carries TRBV6-6 and TRBJ2-1; 9 bases fit TRBD1. Trimming cost V 5 bases and J 4 bases; bases outside gene matches: 9. The CDR3 loop spans 16 amino acids. Germline V CDR1 and CDR2: MNHNY, SVGAGI (reference sequence). CDR3 protein: CASSRQDRGEYNEQFF. As DNA, the CDR3 is TGTGCCAGCAGTCGCCAGGACAGGGGCGAATACAATGAGCAGTTCTTC.

This clone was seen just once. The J gene is TRBJ2-7, the V gene TRBV2, with D uncertain. This CDR3 has 14 amino acids. Germline V lookup: CDR1 SNHLY, CDR2 FYNNEI. V was trimmed by 8 bases and J by 7 bases, leaving 21 bases between them. The CDR3 DNA follows: TGTGCCAGCCAGTATGAGGCACGGTCCGTGGAGCAGTACTTC. Amino acids: CASQYEARSVEQYF.

The chain combines TRBV4-2 with TRBJ1-2, with a possible D match to TRBD1 (5 bases). The CDR3 is 14 residues long. Germline V gene data show CDR1 as LGHNA and CDR2 as YNFKEQ. With 0 bases removed from V and 6 bases from J, the gap between germline ends came to 11 bases. Here the CDR3 DNA reads TGTGCCAGCAGCCAAGACGGGGGAGGAGATGGCTACACCTTC. Translation: CASSQDGGGDGYTF.

This rearrangement joins TRBV4-1 to TRBJ1-4; 8 bases map to TRBD1. The V segment lost 4 bases and the J segment 4 bases; nucleotides outside the gene matches: 5. Germline V gives CDR1 MGHRA, CDR2 YSYEKL. The CDR3 sequence is 15 residues long. CDR3: CASSLRQGINEKLFF. CDR3 coding DNA: TGCGCCAGCAGCCTACGACAGGGGATTAATGAAAAACTGTTTTTT.

The gene calls are TRBV5-8 and TRBJ1-3, with unresolved D. This CDR3 has 17 amino acids. Germline-derived CDR1 and CDR2 are SGHTS and YDEGEE. V was trimmed by 1 base and J by 0 bases, leaving 14 bases between them. CDR3 loop: CASSLLPVTLSGNTIYF. DNA of the CDR3: TGTGCCAGCAGCTTGCTTCCAGTCACCCTCTCTGGAAACACCATATATTTT.

This clone came up a few times. The gene calls are TRBV29-1 and TRBJ1-2; D gene unclear. Germline lookup yields CDR1 SQVTM and CDR2 ANQGSEA. The V and J ends lost 3 bases and 4 bases respectively, with 12 bases between them. The length of the CDR3 is 13 residues. CDR3 amino acids: CSVEDADGYGYTF. In DNA form, the CDR3 reads TGCAGCGTTGAGGATGCGGATGGCTATGGCTACACCTTC.

The rearrangement links TRBV6-1 to TRBJ1-1, with D possibly TRBD1 on 6 matching bases. Trimming took off 4 bases at V and 0 bases at J, with 15 bases between the two ends. Germline V lookup: CDR1 MNHNS, CDR2 SASEGT. CDR3 size: 16 residues. The CDR3 region is CASSGPGQPLNTEAFF. The CDR3 nucleotides read TGTGCCAGCAGTGGACCAGGACAGCCACTGAACACTGAAGCTTTCTTT.

This clone was counted a single time. V is TRBV27 and J is TRBJ2-1; maybe TRBD1 (5 bases). Trimming pared 5 bases from V and 9 bases from J, leaving 14 bases between. Germline loops: CDR1 MNHEY, CDR2 SMNVEV (reference sequence). The CDR3 is 13 amino acids. The DNA of the CDR3 is TGTGCCAGCAGTCCAGGGCTCACGGCTGAGCAGTTCTTC. This gives the protein CASSPGLTAEQFF.

V usage is TRBV19 and J usage is TRBJ1-2, with D possibly TRBD1 on 5 matching bases. The CDR3 has 16 amino acids. The V end lost 4 bases, the J end lost 2 bases, and 17 bases lay between the germline ends. Germline V gene sequence: CDR1 LNHDA, CDR2 SQIVND (reference sequence). CDR3 amino acids: CASSSMTASLNYGYTF. CDR3 in DNA: TGTGCCAGTAGTAGCATGACAGCCTCCCTCAACTATGGCTACACCTTC.

The chain links TRBV19 to TRBJ1-5, with a possible D match to TRBD1 (6 bases). V gave up 5 bases and J gave up 1 base, with 15 bases separating them. Germline V CDR1 and CDR2: LNHDA, SQIVND (reference sequence). The length of the CDR3 is 16 residues. The CDR3 here is CASSGAGTSSNQPQHF. The DNA of the CDR3 is TGTGCCAGTAGTGGGGCAGGGACATCCAGCAATCAGCCCCAGCATTTT.

The chain carries TRBV18 and TRBJ2-2; 14 nucleotides match TRBD2. CDR1 and CDR2 from the germline V gene are KGHSH and LQKENI. This CDR3 has 18 residues. J lost 2 bases, V lost 3 bases, and 5 bases had no gene match. The DNA of the CDR3 is TGTGCCAGCTCACCCGGACTAGCGGGAGGAATTAACACCGGGGAGCTGTTTTTT. Translation gives CASSPGLAGGINTGELFF.

The chain couples TRBV27 to TRBJ2-7; TRBD1 matches at 12 bases. Trimming removed 6 bases from V and 2 bases from J; junction bases left unmatched: 11. This CDR3 is built from 17 residues. Germline V gene data show CDR1 as MNHEY and CDR2 as SMNVEV (reference sequence). CDR3 sequence (DNA): TGTGCCAGCAGCTACGAACCCGGGACAGGGGGCACCTACGAGCAGTACGTC. Residues: CASSYEPGTGGTYEQYV.

The chain links TRBV27 to TRBJ1-2, with D perhaps matching TRBD1 (5 bases). The CDR3 totals 15 residues. Germline V gene sequence: CDR1 MNHEY, CDR2 SMNVEV (reference sequence). V lost 6 bases to trimming and J lost 6 bases, with 20 bases between them. CDR3 coding DNA: TGTGCCAGCAGAAATCATGGGGCAGGGCATGATGGCTACACCTTC. Translated: CASRNHGAGHDGYTF.